The next 21 T cell receptor beta chains were all read from a single sample in a study of T cells after yellow fever vaccination. MiXCR, run by TCRdb on the 5' RACE reads, gives a single entry per CDR3 protein. This sample has some 250,000 distinct CDR3 sequences; about 3.5% occur once, and the top ten carry around a fifth. The sequences come from PBMCs, collected 15 days after the yellow fever booster vaccination. The receptor set was obtained from a man between 18 and 29 years old who received the YFV17D yellow fever vaccine.

The table lists this clonotype with a few counts. The gene calls are TRBV7-2 and TRBJ2-7, with a tentative D call TRBD2 (6 bases). The CDR3 length is 16 residues. Deletions cut 4 bases from V and 2 bases from J, with 18 bases between. Germline values: CDR1 SGHTA, CDR2 FQGNSA. In DNA form, the CDR3 reads TGTGCCAGCAGCTCTTGGCGGGGCTGGGGGACCTACGAGCAGTACTTC. Protein product: CASSSWRGWGTYEQYF.

This clonotype was picked up many times. DNA for the CDR3: TGTGCCAGCAGCCGTTTAGCGGGGGGGCAGGAGACCCAGTACTTC. This gives the protein CASSRLAGGQETQYF. The chain couples TRBV7-6 to TRBJ2-5; 11 bases align to TRBD2. The CDR3 covers 15 residues. The germline gives CDR1 SGHVS, CDR2 FNYEAQ. The V segment lost 5 bases and the J segment 5 bases; nucleotides outside the gene matches: 7. The variable domain in full, with the rest retrieved from reference TRBV7-6 and TRBJ2-5, is GAGVSQSPRYKVTKRGQDVALRCDPISGHVSLYWYRQALGQGPEFLTYFNYEAQQDKSGLPNDRFSAERPEGSISTLTIQRTEQRDSAMYRCASSRLAGGQETQYFGPGTRLLVL.

This clonotype was seen only a few times. J is TRBJ2-2 and V is TRBV19, with D perhaps given as TRBD1 or TRBD2 (5 bases each). CDR1 is LNHDA and CDR2 is SQIVND in the germline V gene (reference sequence). The CDR3 covers 12 residues. The V gene lost 6 bases and the J gene lost 6 bases, with 8 bases spanning the gap. In DNA form, the CDR3 reads TGTGCCAGTAGACTGGGGGCCGGGGAGCTGTTTTTT. Translating gives CASRLGAGELFF. The full variable domain, completed using reference TRBV19 and TRBJ2-2, is DGGITQSPKYLFRKEGQNVTLSCEQNLNHDAMYWYRQDPGQGLRLIYYSQIVNDFQKGDIAEGYSVSREKKESFPLTVTSAQKNPTAFYLCASRLGAGELFFGEGSRLTVL.

The table lists this clonotype with many counts. The V gene is TRBV20-1, the J gene TRBJ2-5; D possibly corresponds to TRBD1 (6 bases). V dropped 6 bases and J dropped 5 bases, with 16 bases sitting between them. From germline, CDR1 is DFQATT and CDR2 SNEGSKA (reference sequence). CDR3 length: 13 residues. This CDR3 is CSAGASGAETQYF. For the CDR3, the DNA is TGCAGTGCGGGGGCTAGTGGGGCCGAGACCCAGTACTTC.

This clonotype appeared many times. The rearrangement joins TRBV4-1 to TRBJ2-3; 9 bases line up with TRBD2. J gave up 5 bases and V 0 bases, and 6 bases lay outside the gene matches. This CDR3 region has 16 residues. Germline V gives CDR1 MGHRA, CDR2 YSYEKL. CDR3 sequence: CASSQEGRGGLDTQYF. CDR3 in DNA: TGCGCCAGCAGCCAAGAGGGGCGGGGGGGCCTAGATACGCAGTATTTT.

This clonotype appeared many times. The chain couples TRBV5-1 to TRBJ2-7; unclear D gene. Germline CDR1 SGHRS, CDR2 YFSETQ. V was pared by 2 bases and J by 4 bases, with 10 bases between. This CDR3 has 13 residues. The CDR3 DNA is TGCGCCAGCAGCTTTGACGGCATATACGAGCAGTACTTC. This encodes CASSFDGIYEQYF. Drawing the rest from reference TRBV5-1 and TRBJ2-7, the complete variable domain is KAGVTQTPRYLIKTRGQQVTLSCSPISGHRSVSWYQQTPGQGLQFLFEYFSETQRNKGNFPGRFSGRQFSNSRSEMNVSTLELGDSALYLCASSFDGIYEQYFGPGTRLTVT.

This clonotype came up many times. The chain has TRBV5-1 and TRBJ2-1; D is undetermined. V shed 0 bases and J shed 4 bases, with 8 bases lying between them. In germline, CDR1 is SGHRS, CDR2 YFSETQ. This CDR3 region has 14 residues. CDR3 nucleotide sequence: TGCGCCAGCAGCTTGGAACCTAGGTACAATGAGCAGTTCTTC. As protein: CASSLEPRYNEQFF.

This clonotype was detected ten times or more. This chain joins TRBV20-1 and TRBJ2-3; 10 bases are a match to TRBD2. Trimming at V came to 5 bases and at J to 5 bases, leaving 10 bases not matched to a gene. The length of the CDR3 is 15 residues. Germline lookup yields CDR1 DFQATT and CDR2 SNEGSKA (reference sequence). DNA of the CDR3: TGCAGTGCTGCAGACAGCGGGGGGGCGGGAGATACGCAGTATTTT. Translating gives CSAADSGGAGDTQYF.

A few counts support this clonotype. V is TRBV18 and J is TRBJ2-1; 9 bases line up with TRBD2. J was trimmed by 2 bases and V by 6 bases; bases with no gene match: 11. Germline V gene sequence: CDR1 KGHSH, CDR2 LQKENI. The CDR3 consists of 17 residues. The DNA for the CDR3 is TGTGCCAGCTCGCCAGTCAAGGGGACTAGCACCTACAATGAGCAGTTCTTC. Amino acid sequence: CASSPVKGTSTYNEQFF.

There are many counts of this clonotype. This chain connects TRBV7-9 to TRBJ1-1; D call uncertain. The CDR3 runs 14 residues. Per the germline V gene, CDR1 is SEHNR and CDR2 is FQNEAQ (reference sequence). The V and J ends lost 1 base and 0 bases respectively, with 6 bases between them. CDR3 sequence reads: CASSLGRMNTEAFF. For the CDR3, the DNA is TGTGCCAGCAGCTTAGGACGGATGAACACTGAAGCTTTCTTT.

Notes on this clonotype: Since a much larger clone is just one base distant, this may be a read error. V usage is TRBV20-1 and J usage is TRBJ1-5; the D is unclear. Per germline, CDR1 DFQATT and CDR2 SNEGSKA (reference sequence). V was trimmed by 2 bases and J by 4 bases, leaving 6 bases between them. The length of the CDR3 is 12 residues. The CDR3 loop is CSARSGNQPQHF. The CDR3 DNA reads TGCAGTGCTAGATCGGGGAATCAGCCCCAGCATTTT.

This clonotype was counted at least ten times. The chain is built from TRBV5-1 and TRBJ1-3; D may be TRBD1 (5 bases). The V gene lost 4 bases and the J gene lost 4 bases, with 12 bases spanning the gap. The CDR3 is made up of 14 amino acids. The germline V gene has CDR1 SGHRS and CDR2 YFSETQ. The CDR3 reads CASSNGTGGNTIYF. The CDR3 region has the DNA TGCGCCAGCAGCAACGGGACTGGAGGAAACACCATATATTTT.

This clonotype appeared many times. The rearrangement joins TRBV5-4 to TRBJ2-3; D ambiguous. Germline V gene sequence: CDR1 SGHNT, CDR2 YYREEE (reference sequence). V dropped 5 bases and J dropped 3 bases, with 10 bases sitting between them. This CDR3 region has 13 residues. DNA for the CDR3: TGTGCCAGCAGACCGGACCCAACAGATACGCAGTATTTT. Protein: CASRPDPTDTQYF.

This clonotype was recorded many times. The chain recombines TRBV7-2 with TRBJ2-6, with D uncertain. Germline CDR1 SGHTA, CDR2 FQGNSA. This CDR3 contains 16 residues. V lost 2 bases and J lost 0, with 8 bases in between. CDR3 sequence (DNA): TGTGCCAGCAGCTTATGGCACCACTCTGGGGCCAACGTCCTGACTTTC. Amino acid sequence: CASSLWHHSGANVLTF.

On this clonotype: This may arise from a read error, as a much more abundant clone is one base away. The gene calls are TRBV5-1 and TRBJ2-5; 7 bases map to TRBD1. The CDR3 consists of 16 residues. The V gene's germline CDR1 is SGHRS and CDR2 YFSETQ. CDR3 nucleotide sequence: TGCCCCAGCAGCTTGCGGGCAGGGGGAATAGGAGAGACCCAGTACTTC. Protein: CPSSLRAGGIGETQYF.

This clonotype was observed at least ten times. This chain uses TRBV20-1 with TRBJ2-5; D gene unclear. The V gene's germline CDR1 is DFQATT and CDR2 SNEGSKA (reference sequence). V was trimmed by 2 bases and J by 0 bases, leaving 7 bases between them. The CDR3 runs to 13 residues. The CDR3 loop is CSARLGDQETQYF. CDR3 nucleotide sequence: TGCAGTGCTAGACTCGGCGACCAAGAGACCCAGTACTTC.

This clonotype was counted at least ten times. The genes are TRBV7-9 and TRBJ1-5; D unresolved. Germline V gene lookup returns CDR1 SEHNR and CDR2 FQNEAQ (reference sequence). The CDR3 totals 13 residues. Between the trimmed V and J ends, which lost 4 bases and 6 bases, there was a span of 10 bases. For the CDR3, the DNA is TGTGCCAGCAGCTCGACACGCGGTCAGCCCCAGCATTTT. This codes for CASSSTRGQPQHF.

This clonotype has ten or more counts. This chain joins TRBV6-5 and TRBJ1-6; D is unclear. V was shortened by 2 bases and J by 5 bases, with 4 bases between the two germline ends. CDR1 MNHEY and CDR2 SVGAGI come from the germline V gene. The CDR3 extends over 13 amino acids. CDR3 bases: TGTGCCAGCAGTTACGTGAATAATTCACCCCTCCACTTT. Translation gives CASSYVNNSPLHF.

This clonotype was seen many times. The chain joins TRBV7-9 to TRBJ2-5, with D unclear. The CDR3 contains 14 residues. Trimming stripped 3 bases from V and 4 bases from J, with 12 bases between. Germline-derived CDR1 and CDR2 are SEHNR and FQNEAQ (reference sequence). CDR3 amino acids: CASSFSEAAETQYF. CDR3 in DNA: TGTGCCAGCAGCTTCAGTGAGGCCGCAGAGACCCAGTACTTC.

This clonotype was recorded at least ten times. The chain recombines TRBV5-5 with TRBJ2-1; 7 bases fit TRBD1. The CDR3 spans 14 residues. Germline CDR1 reads SGHKS; CDR2 reads YYEKEE (reference sequence). Losses at the gene ends were 3 bases for V and 5 bases for J; bases not matched to a gene: 5. The CDR3 DNA follows: TGTGCCAGCAGCTATAGGGACAGCCACAATGAGCAGTTCTTC. Protein: CASSYRDSHNEQFF.

The J gene is TRBJ2-1, the V gene TRBV24-1, with TRBD1 as a possible D gene (5 bases). This CDR3 has 11 residues. Germline CDR1 reads KGHDR; CDR2 reads SFDVKD. CDR3 nucleotides: TGTGCTGGCAGGGCCTACAATGAGCAGTTCTTC. Translating gives CAGRAYNEQFF.